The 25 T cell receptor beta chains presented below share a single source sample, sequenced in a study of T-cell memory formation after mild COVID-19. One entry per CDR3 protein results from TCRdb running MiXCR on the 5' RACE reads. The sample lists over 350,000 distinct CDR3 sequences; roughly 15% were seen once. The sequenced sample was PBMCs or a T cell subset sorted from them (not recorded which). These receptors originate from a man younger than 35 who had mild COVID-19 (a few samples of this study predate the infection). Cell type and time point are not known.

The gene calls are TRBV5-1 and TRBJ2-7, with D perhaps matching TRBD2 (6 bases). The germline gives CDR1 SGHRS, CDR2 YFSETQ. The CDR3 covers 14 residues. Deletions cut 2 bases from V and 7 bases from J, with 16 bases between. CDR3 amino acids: CASSFAGVGGEQYF. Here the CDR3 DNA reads TGCGCCAGCAGCTTCGCCGGGGTCGGGGGTGAGCAGTACTTC.

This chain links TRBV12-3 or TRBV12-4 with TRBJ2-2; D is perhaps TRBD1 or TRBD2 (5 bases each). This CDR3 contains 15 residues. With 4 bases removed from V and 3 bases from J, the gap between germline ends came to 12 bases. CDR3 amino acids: CASSSRGGHTGELFF. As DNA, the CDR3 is TGTGCCAGCAGTTCCCGTGGGGGACACACCGGGGAGCTGTTTTTT.

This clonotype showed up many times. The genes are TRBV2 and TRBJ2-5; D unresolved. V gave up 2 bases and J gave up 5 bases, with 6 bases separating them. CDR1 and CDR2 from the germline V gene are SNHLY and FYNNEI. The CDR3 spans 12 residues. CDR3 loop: CASSESWETQYF. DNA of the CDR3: TGTGCCAGCAGTGAATCTTGGGAGACCCAGTACTTC.

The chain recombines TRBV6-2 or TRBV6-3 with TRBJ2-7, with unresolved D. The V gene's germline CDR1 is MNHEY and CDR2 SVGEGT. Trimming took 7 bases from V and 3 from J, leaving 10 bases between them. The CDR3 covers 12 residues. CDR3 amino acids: CASTYANYEQYF. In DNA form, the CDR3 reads TGTGCCAGCACCTACGCAAACTACGAGCAGTACTTC.

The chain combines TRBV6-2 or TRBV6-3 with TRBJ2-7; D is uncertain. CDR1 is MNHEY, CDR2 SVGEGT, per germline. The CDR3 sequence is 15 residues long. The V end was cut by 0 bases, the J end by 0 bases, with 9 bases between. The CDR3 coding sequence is TGTGCCAGCAGTTACTCGACCCCAATCTCCTACGAGCAGTACGTC. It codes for CASSYSTPISYEQYV.

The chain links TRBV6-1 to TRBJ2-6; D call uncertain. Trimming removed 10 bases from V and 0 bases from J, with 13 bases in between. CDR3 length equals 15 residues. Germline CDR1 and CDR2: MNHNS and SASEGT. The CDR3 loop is CATVAWGSGANVLTF. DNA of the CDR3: TGTGCCACCGTCGCATGGGGCTCTGGGGCCAACGTCCTGACTTTC.

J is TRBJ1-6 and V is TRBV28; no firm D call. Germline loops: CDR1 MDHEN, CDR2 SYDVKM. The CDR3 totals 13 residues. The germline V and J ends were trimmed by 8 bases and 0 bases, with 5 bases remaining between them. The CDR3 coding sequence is TGTGCCAGCGTAAACTCCTATAATTCACCCCTCCACTTT. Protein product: CASVNSYNSPLHF.

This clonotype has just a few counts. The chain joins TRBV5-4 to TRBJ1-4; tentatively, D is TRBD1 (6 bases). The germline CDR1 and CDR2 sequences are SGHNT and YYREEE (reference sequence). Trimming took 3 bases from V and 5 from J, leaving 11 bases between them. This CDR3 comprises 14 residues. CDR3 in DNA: TGTGCCAGCAGCTATGGACAGCTGAATGAAAAACTGTTTTTT. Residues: CASSYGQLNEKLFF.

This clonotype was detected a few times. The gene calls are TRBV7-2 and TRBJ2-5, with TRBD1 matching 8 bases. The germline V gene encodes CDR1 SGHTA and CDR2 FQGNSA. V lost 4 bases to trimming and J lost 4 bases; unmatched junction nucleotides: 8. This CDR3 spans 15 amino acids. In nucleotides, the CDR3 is TGTGCCAGCAGCTCCGACAGGGGAGGAGGAGAGACCCAGTACTTC. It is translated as CASSSDRGGGETQYF.

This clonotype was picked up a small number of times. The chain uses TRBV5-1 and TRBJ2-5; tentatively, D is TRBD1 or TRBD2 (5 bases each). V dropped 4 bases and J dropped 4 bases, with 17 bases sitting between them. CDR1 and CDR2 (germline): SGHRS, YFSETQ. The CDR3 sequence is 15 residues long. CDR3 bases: TGCGCCAGCAGCCAATGGGACCGATCTATAGAGACCCAGTACTTC. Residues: CASSQWDRSIETQYF. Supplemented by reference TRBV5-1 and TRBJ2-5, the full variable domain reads KAGVTQTPRYLIKTRGQQVTLSCSPISGHRSVSWYQQTPGQGLQFLFEYFSETQRNKGNFPGRFSGRQFSNSRSEMNVSTLELGDSALYLCASSQWDRSIETQYFGPGTRLLVL.

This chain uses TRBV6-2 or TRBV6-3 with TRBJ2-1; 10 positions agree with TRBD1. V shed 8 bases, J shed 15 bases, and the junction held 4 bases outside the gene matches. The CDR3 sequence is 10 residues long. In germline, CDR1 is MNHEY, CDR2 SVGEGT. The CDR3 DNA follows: TGTGCCAGCGACAGGGGGCGGCTGTTCTTC. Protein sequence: CASDRGRLFF.

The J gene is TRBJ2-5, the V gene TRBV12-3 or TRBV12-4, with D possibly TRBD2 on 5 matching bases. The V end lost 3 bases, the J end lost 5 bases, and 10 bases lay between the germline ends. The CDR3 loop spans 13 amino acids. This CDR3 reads CASSFHGEETQYF. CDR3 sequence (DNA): TGTGCCAGCAGTTTTCACGGGGAGGAGACCCAGTACTTC.

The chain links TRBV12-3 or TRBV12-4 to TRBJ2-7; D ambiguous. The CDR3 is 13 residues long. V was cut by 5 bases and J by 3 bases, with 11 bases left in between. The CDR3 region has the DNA TGTGCCAGCAGTGAAGACGAGAGCTACGAGCAGTACTTC. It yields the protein CASSEDESYEQYF.

In DNA form, the CDR3 reads TGTGCCATCGGGGGACCGCAGCGAGATACGCAGTATTTT. This gives the protein CAIGGPQRDTQYF. V and J are TRBV10-3 and TRBJ2-3; D is perhaps TRBD1 or TRBD2 (5 bases each). The CDR3 has 13 amino acids. Germline CDR1 and CDR2: ENHRY and SYGVKD. Trimming left V 8 bases short and J 5 bases short, with 14 bases between.

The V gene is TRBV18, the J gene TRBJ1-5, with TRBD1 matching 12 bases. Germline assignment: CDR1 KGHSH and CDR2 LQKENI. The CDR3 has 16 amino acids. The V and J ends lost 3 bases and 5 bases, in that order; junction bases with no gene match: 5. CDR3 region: CASSPGQGARDQPQHF. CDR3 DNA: TGTGCCAGCTCACCGGGACAGGGGGCGAGGGATCAGCCCCAGCATTTT. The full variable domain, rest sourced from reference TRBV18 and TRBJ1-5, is NAGVMQNPRHLVRRRGQEARLRCSPMKGHSHVYWYRQLPEEGLKFMVYLQKENIIDESGMPKERFSAEFPKEGPSILRIQQVVRGDSAAYFCASSPGQGARDQPQHFGDGTRLSIL.

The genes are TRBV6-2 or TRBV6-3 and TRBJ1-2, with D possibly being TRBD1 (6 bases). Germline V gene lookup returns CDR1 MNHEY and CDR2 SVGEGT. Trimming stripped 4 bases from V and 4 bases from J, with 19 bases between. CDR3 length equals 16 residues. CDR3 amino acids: CASSSVLKDRLYGYTF. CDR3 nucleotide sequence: TGTGCCAGCAGTTCCGTCCTGAAAGACAGGCTCTATGGCTACACCTTC.

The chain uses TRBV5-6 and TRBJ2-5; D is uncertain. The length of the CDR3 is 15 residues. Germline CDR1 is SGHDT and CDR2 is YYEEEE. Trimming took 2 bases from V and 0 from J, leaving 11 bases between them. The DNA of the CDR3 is TGTGCCAGCAGCTTCCTCCAGACCTACCAAGAGACCCAGTACTTC. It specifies CASSFLQTYQETQYF.

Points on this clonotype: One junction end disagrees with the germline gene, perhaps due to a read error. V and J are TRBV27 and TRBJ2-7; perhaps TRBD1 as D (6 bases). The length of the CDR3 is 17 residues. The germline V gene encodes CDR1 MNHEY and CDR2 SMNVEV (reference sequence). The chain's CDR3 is CASRLIGGGQSSYEQYF. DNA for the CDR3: TGTGCCAGCCGTTTGATCGGTGGGGGACAAAGCTCCTACGAGCAGTACTTC.

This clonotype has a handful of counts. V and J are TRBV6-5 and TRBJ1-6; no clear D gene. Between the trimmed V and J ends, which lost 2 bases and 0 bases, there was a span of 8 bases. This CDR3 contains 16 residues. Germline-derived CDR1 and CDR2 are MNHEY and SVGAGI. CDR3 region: CASSYQRSSYNSPLHF. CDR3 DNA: TGTGCCAGCAGTTACCAGCGAAGCTCCTATAATTCACCCCTCCACTTT.

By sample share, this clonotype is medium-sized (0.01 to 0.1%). This CDR3 is CASSLVGAGNNEQFF. The DNA for the CDR3 is TGTGCCAGCAGCTTAGTTGGAGCGGGGAACAATGAGCAGTTCTTC. The chain is built from TRBV7-9 and TRBJ2-1; 7 nucleotides line up with TRBD2. V lost 1 base, J lost 5 bases, and 5 bases stayed unmatched. The V gene's germline CDR1 is SEHNR and CDR2 FQNEAQ (reference sequence). This CDR3 has 15 residues.

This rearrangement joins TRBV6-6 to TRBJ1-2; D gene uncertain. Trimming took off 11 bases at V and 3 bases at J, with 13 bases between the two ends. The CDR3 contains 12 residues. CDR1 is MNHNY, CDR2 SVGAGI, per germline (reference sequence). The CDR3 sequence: CAGLGDDYGYTF. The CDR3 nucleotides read TGTGCCGGACTAGGAGACGACTATGGCTACACCTTC.

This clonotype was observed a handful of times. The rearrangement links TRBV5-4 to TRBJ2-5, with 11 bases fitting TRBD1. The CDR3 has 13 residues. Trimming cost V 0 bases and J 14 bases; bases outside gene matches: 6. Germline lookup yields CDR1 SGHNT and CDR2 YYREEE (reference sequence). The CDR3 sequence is CASSLDGTGGVYF. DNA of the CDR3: TGTGCCAGCAGCTTGGACGGGACAGGGGGGGTATACTTC.

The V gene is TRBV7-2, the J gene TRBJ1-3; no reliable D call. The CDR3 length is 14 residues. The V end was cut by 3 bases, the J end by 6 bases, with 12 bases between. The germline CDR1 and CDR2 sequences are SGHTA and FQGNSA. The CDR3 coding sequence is TGTGCCAGCAGCTTCAGTGGCGGGATAAACACCATATATTTT. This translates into CASSFSGGINTIYF. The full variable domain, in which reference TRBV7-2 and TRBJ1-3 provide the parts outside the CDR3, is GAGVSQSPSNKVTEKGKDVELRCDPISGHTALYWYRQSLGQGLEFLIYFQGNSAPDKSGLPSDRFSAERTGGSVSTLTIQRTQQEDSAVYLCASSFSGGINTIYFGEGSWLTVV.

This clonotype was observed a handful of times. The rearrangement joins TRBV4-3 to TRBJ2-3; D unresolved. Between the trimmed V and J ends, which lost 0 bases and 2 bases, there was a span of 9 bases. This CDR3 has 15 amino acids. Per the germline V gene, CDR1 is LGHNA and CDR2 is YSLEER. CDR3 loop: CASSQDRHHTDTQYF. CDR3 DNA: TGCGCCAGCAGCCAAGATCGGCACCACACAGATACGCAGTATTTT.

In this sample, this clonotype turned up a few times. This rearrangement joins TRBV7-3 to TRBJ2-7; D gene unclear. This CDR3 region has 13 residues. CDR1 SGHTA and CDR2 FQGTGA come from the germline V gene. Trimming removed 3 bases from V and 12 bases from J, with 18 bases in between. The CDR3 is CASSFIVGSRLYV. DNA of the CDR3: TGTGCCAGCAGCTTCATTGTCGGGTCCAGGCTGTACGTC.